This TCR beta chain derives from a study of blood T cell repertoires in COVID-19. The method was immunoSEQ multiplex PCR; TCRdb's version includes in-frame clones alone and lacks a portion of them. The table shows roughly 200,000 clones, with 88% occurring only once. The ends were cut back, 0 bases at V and 2 bases at J, with 12 bases in the middle. This CDR3 is 16 amino acids long. The germline V gene has CDR1 SGHRS and CDR2 YFSETQ. Participants were aged about 18 to 90 years, lived in around 22 US areas, and enrolled virtually. The V gene is TRBV5-1, the J gene TRBJ2-1; D gene unclear. Specimen: PBMCs or T cells enriched from blood (not recorded which). The sequence derives from a woman aged 25 to 45 who had recovered from COVID-19. In DNA, the CDR3 is TGCGCCAGCAGCTTGGACTTGAATCCGCCCTACAATGAGCAGTTCTTC. Protein sequence: CASSLDLNPPYNEQFF.